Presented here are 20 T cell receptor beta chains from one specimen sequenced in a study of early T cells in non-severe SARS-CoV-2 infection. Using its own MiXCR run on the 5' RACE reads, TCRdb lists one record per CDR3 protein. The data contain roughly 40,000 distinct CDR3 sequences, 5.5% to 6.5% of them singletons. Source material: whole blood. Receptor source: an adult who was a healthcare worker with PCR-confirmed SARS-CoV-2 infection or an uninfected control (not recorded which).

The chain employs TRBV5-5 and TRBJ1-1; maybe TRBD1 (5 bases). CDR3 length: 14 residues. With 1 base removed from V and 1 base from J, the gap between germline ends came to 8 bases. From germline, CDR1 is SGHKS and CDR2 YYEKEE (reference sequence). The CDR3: CASSLLGANTEAFF. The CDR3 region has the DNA TGTGCCAGCAGCTTGCTAGGGGCGAACACTGAAGCTTTCTTT.

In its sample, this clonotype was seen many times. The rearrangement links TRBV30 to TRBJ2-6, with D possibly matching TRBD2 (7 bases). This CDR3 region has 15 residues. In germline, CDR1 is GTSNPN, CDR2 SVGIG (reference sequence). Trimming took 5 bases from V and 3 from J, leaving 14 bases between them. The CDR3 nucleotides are TGTGCCTGGTGCGGGGGCCGTGGTGGGGCCAACGTCCTGACTTTC. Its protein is CAWCGGRGGANVLTF.

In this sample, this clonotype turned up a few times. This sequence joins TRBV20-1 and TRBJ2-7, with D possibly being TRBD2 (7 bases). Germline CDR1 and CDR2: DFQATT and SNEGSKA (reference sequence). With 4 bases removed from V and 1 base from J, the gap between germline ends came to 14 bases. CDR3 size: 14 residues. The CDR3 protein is CSAKKGGLSYEQYF. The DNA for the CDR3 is TGCAGTGCTAAAAAGGGGGGGCTGTCCTACGAGCAGTACTTC.

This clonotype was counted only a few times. CDR3 nucleotide sequence: TGCGCCAGCAGTCCCTCGGGGCGGCCGTGGACCGGGGAGCTGTTTTTT. Translating it yields CASSPSGRPWTGELFF. V gene TRBV10-2 combines with J gene TRBJ2-2; TRBD1 or TRBD2 may be the D gene (5 bases each). The CDR3 loop spans 16 amino acids. Trimming cost V 5 bases and J 5 bases, with 18 bases left between them. The germline V gene has CDR1 WSHSY and CDR2 SAAADI.

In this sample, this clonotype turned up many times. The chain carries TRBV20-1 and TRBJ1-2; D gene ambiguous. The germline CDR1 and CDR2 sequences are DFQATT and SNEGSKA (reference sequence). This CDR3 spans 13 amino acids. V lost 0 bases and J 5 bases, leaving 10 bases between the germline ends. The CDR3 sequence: CSARDTAVYGYTF. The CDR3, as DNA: TGCAGTGCTAGAGATACGGCAGTTTATGGCTACACCTTC.

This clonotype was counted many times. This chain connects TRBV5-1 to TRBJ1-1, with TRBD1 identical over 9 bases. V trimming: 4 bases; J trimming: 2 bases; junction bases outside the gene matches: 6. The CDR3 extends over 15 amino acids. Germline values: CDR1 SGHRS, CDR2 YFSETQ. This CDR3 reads CASSDQGQGNTEAFF. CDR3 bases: TGCGCCAGCAGCGATCAGGGACAGGGAAACACTGAAGCTTTCTTT.

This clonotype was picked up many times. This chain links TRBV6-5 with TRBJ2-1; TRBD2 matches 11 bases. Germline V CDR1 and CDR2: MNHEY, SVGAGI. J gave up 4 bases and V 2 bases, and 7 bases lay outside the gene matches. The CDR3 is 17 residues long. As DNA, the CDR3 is TGTGCCAGCAGTTACCGGGCTAGCGGGGGGATATACAATGAGCAGTTCTTC. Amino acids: CASSYRASGGIYNEQFF.

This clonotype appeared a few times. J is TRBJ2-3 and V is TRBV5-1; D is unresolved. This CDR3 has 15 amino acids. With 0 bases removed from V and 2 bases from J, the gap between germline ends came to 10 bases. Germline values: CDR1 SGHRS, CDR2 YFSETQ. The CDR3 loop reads CASSLVGQITDTQYF. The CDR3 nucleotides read TGCGCCAGCAGCTTGGTTGGGCAGATCACAGATACGCAGTATTTT.

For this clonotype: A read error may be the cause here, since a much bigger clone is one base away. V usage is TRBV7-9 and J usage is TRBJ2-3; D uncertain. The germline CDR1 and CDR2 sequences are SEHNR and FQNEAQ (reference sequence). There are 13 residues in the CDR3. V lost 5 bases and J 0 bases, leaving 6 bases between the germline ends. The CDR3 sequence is CASSLPSTDTQYF. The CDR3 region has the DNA TGTGCCAGCAGCCTGCCTAGCACAGATACGCAGTATTTT.

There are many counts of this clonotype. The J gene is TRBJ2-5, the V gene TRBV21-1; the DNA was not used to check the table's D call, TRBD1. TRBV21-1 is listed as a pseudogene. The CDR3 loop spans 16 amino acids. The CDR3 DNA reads TGTGCCAGCAGGACCCCGGAACAGCTCTCCCAAGAGACCCAGTACTTC. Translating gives CASRTPEQLSQETQYF.

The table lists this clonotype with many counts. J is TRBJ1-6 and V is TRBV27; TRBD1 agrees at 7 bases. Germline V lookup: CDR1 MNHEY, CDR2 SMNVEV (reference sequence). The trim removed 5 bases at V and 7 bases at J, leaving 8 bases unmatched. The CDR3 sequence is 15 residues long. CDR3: CASSPEQGRNSPLHF. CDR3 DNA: TGTGCCAGCAGTCCGGAACAGGGGCGAAATTCACCCCTCCACTTT.

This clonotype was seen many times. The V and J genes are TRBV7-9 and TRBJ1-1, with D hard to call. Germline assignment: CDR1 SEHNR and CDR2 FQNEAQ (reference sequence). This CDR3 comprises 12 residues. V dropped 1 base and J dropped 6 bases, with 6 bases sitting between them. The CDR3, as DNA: TGTGCCAGCAGCTTAGGGCTCCCTGAAGCTTTCTTT. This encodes CASSLGLPEAFF.

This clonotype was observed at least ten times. CDR3 in DNA: TGTGCCAGCAGTTACTCTTCCAGCTATAGCGAGCAGTACTTC. Translating it yields CASSYSSSYSEQYF. The chain recombines TRBV6-5 with TRBJ2-7; D gene unclear. V was cut by 0 bases and J by 6 bases, with 12 bases left in between. CDR3 length: 14 residues. Per germline, CDR1 MNHEY and CDR2 SVGAGI.

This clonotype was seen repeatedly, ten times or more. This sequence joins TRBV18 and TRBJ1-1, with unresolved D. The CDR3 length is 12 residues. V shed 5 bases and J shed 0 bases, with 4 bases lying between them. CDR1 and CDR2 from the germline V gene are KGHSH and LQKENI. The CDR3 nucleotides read TGTGCCAGCTCAACAATGAACACTGAAGCTTTCTTT. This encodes CASSTMNTEAFF.

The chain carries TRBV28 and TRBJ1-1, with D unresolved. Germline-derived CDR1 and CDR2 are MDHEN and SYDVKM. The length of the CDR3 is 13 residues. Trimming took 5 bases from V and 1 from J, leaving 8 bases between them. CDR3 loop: CASSPSKNTEAFF. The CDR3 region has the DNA TGTGCCAGCAGTCCCAGCAAGAACACTGAAGCTTTCTTT.

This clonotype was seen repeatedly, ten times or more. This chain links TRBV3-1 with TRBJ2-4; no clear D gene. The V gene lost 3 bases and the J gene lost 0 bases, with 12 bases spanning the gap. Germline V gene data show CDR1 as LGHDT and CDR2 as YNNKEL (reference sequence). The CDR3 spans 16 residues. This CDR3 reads CASSHRMTGAKNIQYF. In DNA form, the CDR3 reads TGTGCCAGCAGCCATCGGATGACTGGAGCCAAAAACATTCAGTACTTC. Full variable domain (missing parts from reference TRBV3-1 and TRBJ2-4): DTAVSQTPKYLVTQMGNDKSIKCEQNLGHDTMYWYKQDSKKFLKIMFSYNNKELIINETVPNRFSPKSPDKAHLNLHINSLELGDSAVYFCASSHRMTGAKNIQYFGAGTRLSVL.

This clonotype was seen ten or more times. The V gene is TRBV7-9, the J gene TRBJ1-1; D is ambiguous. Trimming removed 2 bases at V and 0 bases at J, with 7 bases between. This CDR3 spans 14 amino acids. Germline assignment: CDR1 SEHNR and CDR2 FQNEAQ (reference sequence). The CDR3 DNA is TGTGCCAGCAGCTTAAGGGAATTGAACACTGAAGCTTTCTTT. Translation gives CASSLRELNTEAFF.

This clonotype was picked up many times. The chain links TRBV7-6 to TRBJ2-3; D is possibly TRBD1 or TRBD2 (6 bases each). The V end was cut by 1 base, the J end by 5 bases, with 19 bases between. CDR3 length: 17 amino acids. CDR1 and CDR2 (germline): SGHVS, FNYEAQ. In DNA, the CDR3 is TGTGCCAGCAGCTTAGGACCCCCGGGGGCCGTGGGAGATACGCAGTATTTT. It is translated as CASSLGPPGAVGDTQYF.

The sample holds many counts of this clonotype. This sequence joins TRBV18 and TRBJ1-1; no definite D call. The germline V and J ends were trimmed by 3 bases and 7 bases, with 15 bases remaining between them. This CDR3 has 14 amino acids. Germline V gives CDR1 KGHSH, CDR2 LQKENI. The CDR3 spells CASSPTRGTGEAFF. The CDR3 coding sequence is TGTGCCAGCTCACCTACCAGAGGAACGGGTGAAGCTTTCTTT.

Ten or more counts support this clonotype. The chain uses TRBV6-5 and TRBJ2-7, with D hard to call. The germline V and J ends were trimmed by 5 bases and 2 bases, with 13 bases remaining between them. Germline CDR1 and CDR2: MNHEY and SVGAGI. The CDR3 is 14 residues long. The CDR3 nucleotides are TGTGCCAGCAGTCCCCAAGGCACGCCCTACGAGCAGTACTTC. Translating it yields CASSPQGTPYEQYF.